The 32 T cell receptor beta chains below come from one sample, sequenced in a study of response to subunit inactivated influenza vaccine. One entry per CDR3 protein results from TCRdb running MiXCR on the RT-PCR reads. The data contain approximately 250,000 distinct CDR3 sequences, 12% of them singletons. This specimen was non-naive T cells sorted from PBMCs, taken roughly 2 weeks before vaccination. The receptors stem from a man in his fifties who received an inactivated influenza vaccine.

At least ten counts were recorded for this clonotype. The chain employs TRBV7-6 and TRBJ2-3; D gene unclear. Trimming shortened V by 5 bases and J by 4 bases, and 10 bases separated the two germline ends. CDR1 and CDR2 (germline): SGHVS, FNYEAQ. The CDR3 covers 13 residues. This CDR3 is CASSPGRSDTQYF. The CDR3 DNA reads TGTGCCAGCAGCCCCGGTCGGTCAGATACGCAGTATTTT.

This rearrangement joins TRBV20-1 to TRBJ2-5, with 7 bases identical to TRBD1. The germline V gene encodes CDR1 DFQATT and CDR2 SNEGSKA (reference sequence). J gave up 1 base and V 0 bases, and 5 bases lay outside the gene matches. The CDR3 has 15 residues. CDR3 nucleotides: TGCAGTGCTAGAGATGGAGCAGGGGGCCAAGAGACCCAGTACTTC. It translates to CSARDGAGGQETQYF.

This clonotype was counted only a few times. The chain uses TRBV9 and TRBJ2-1; D is possibly TRBD1 (5 bases). Trimming removed 3 bases from V and 5 bases from J, with 15 bases in between. The CDR3 loop spans 15 amino acids. The germline V gene has CDR1 SGDLS and CDR2 YYNGEE. CDR3 DNA: TGTGCCAGCAGCGAAACAGGTTTGACCCACAATGAGCAGTTCTTC. This gives the protein CASSETGLTHNEQFF.

V is TRBV6-5 and J is TRBJ2-2; 8 nucleotides line up with TRBD1. In germline, CDR1 is MNHEY, CDR2 SVGAGI. V dropped 4 bases and J dropped 7; count of bases not matched to a gene: 11. The CDR3 is made up of 16 amino acids. The CDR3 loop reads CASSSPDRDLGGELFF. The CDR3 coding sequence is TGTGCCAGCAGTTCGCCGGACAGGGACTTAGGCGGGGAGCTGTTTTTT.

This clonotype has only a few counts. The rearrangement uses TRBV5-1 and TRBJ2-1; 11 bases match TRBD2. Germline V gene sequence: CDR1 SGHRS, CDR2 YFSETQ. V lost 1 base and J lost 6; bases outside the gene matches: 3. CDR3 length equals 15 residues. The DNA of the CDR3 is TGCGCCAGCAGCTTGCGACTAGCGGGACCCAATGAGCAGTTCTTC. Translating it yields CASSLRLAGPNEQFF. Complete variable domain (other parts from reference TRBV5-1 and TRBJ2-1): KAGVTQTPRYLIKTRGQQVTLSCSPISGHRSVSWYQQTPGQGLQFLFEYFSETQRNKGNFPGRFSGRQFSNSRSEMNVSTLELGDSALYLCASSLRLAGPNEQFFGPGTRLTVL.

In this sample, this clonotype turned up many times. The rearrangement uses TRBV18 and TRBJ1-3; TRBD1 is a possible D gene (6 bases). The CDR3 spans 15 residues. The V gene lost 3 bases and the J gene lost 0 bases, with 9 bases spanning the gap. The germline CDR1 and CDR2 sequences are KGHSH and LQKENI. Here the CDR3 reads CASSPTGLSGNTIYF. For the CDR3, the DNA is TGTGCCAGCTCACCGACAGGCCTCTCTGGAAACACCATATATTTT. Filled out from reference TRBV18 and TRBJ1-3, the complete variable domain reads NAGVMQNPRHLVRRRGQEARLRCSPMKGHSHVYWYRQLPEEGLKFMVYLQKENIIDESGMPKERFSAEFPKEGPSILRIQQVVRGDSAAYFCASSPTGLSGNTIYFGEGSWLTVV.

CDR3 nucleotides: TGCAGTGCTACTAATACAGGTGGTGGGGGTCAAGAGACCCAGTACTTC. This gives the protein CSATNTGGGGQETQYF. V gene TRBV20-1 combines with J gene TRBJ2-5; the D call may be TRBD1 or TRBD2 (5 bases each). CDR1 is DFQATT, CDR2 SNEGSKA, per germline (reference sequence). Trimming removed 4 bases from V and 2 bases from J, with 20 bases in between. CDR3 length equals 16 residues.

In its sample, this clonotype was seen a few times. The chain links TRBV6-2 or TRBV6-3 to TRBJ2-7, with D unresolved. Germline V lookup: CDR1 MNHEY, CDR2 SVGEGT. The length of the CDR3 is 15 residues. Trimming pared 2 bases from V and 2 bases from J, leaving 13 bases between. The CDR3 here is CASSYRPLIAYEQYF. The CDR3 coding sequence is TGTGCCAGCAGTTACCGGCCGCTGATTGCCTACGAGCAGTACTTC.

This clonotype was counted at least ten times. V and J are TRBV28 and TRBJ2-3, with D possibly matching TRBD2 (6 bases). CDR1 is MDHEN, CDR2 SYDVKM, per germline. The CDR3 covers 14 residues. V shed 8 bases and J shed 5 bases, with 17 bases lying between them. DNA of the CDR3: TGTGCCAGCGGGGGGACGGAGTCAGGAGATACGCAGTATTTT. Protein product: CASGGTESGDTQYF. The full variable domain, rest sourced from reference TRBV28 and TRBJ2-3, is DVKVTQSSRYLVKRTGEKVFLECVQDMDHENMFWYRQDPGLGLRLIYFSYDVKMKEKGDIPEGYSVSREKKERFSLILESASTNQTSMYLCASGGTESGDTQYFGPGTRLTVL.

This chain links TRBV29-1 with TRBJ2-5, with D unresolved. Trimming left V 3 bases short and J 4 bases short, with 9 bases between. Germline lookup yields CDR1 SQVTM and CDR2 ANQGSEA. This CDR3 contains 12 residues. CDR3 protein: CSVEGHRETQYF. CDR3 bases: TGCAGCGTTGAGGGCCACCGAGAGACCCAGTACTTC. The entire variable domain, with the rest obtained from reference TRBV29-1 and TRBJ2-5, is as follows: SAVISQKPSRDICQRGTSLTIQCQVDSQVTMMFWYRQQPGQSLTLIATANQGSEATYESGFVIDKFPISRPNLTFSTLTVSNMSPEDSSIYLCSVEGHRETQYFGPGTRLLVL.

The chain recombines TRBV5-4 with TRBJ1-1, with a weak D call TRBD1 (5 bases). V was cut by 3 bases and J by 3 bases, with 9 bases left in between. Germline CDR1 SGHNT, CDR2 YYREEE (reference sequence). This CDR3 is 13 amino acids long. The CDR3 protein is CASSWGPYTEAFF. The CDR3 nucleotides are TGTGCCAGCAGCTGGGGACCGTACACTGAAGCTTTCTTT.

This clonotype has more than one count but fewer than ten. The rearrangement links TRBV5-4 to TRBJ1-2, with D tentatively TRBD1 (6 bases). V was cut by 3 bases and J by 3 bases, with 27 bases left in between. Germline assignment: CDR1 SGHNT and CDR2 YYREEE (reference sequence). This CDR3 spans 19 amino acids. Here the CDR3 reads CASSSLPRDTGRRDYGYTF. CDR3 DNA: TGTGCCAGCAGCTCCCTCCCAAGGGACACGGGGAGACGGGACTATGGCTACACCTTC.

Many counts were recorded for this clonotype. V is TRBV4-3 and J is TRBJ1-5, with D uncertain. The CDR3 covers 15 residues. Deletions cut 5 bases from V and 2 bases from J, with 13 bases between. The germline gives CDR1 LGHNA, CDR2 YSLEER. The CDR3 DNA reads as TGCGCCAGCAGCTTGTCTGCCGGTGGCAATCAGCCCCAGCATTTT. Translating it yields CASSLSAGGNQPQHF.

This clonotype was seen ten or more times. This chain links TRBV12-1 with TRBJ1-5. TRBV12-1 is described as a pseudogene. CDR3 length: 16 amino acids. The CDR3 bases are TGTGCCAGCAGCTCGTGGAGGGACCATAGCAATCAGCCCCAGCATTTT. This gives the protein CASSSWRDHSNQPQHF.

V and J are TRBV5-1 and TRBJ2-5, with a possible D match to TRBD2 (5 bases). Trimming shortened V by 3 bases and J by 3 bases, and 9 bases separated the two germline ends. This CDR3 is built from 13 residues. The germline gives CDR1 SGHRS, CDR2 YFSETQ. The CDR3 coding sequence is TGCGCCAGCAGCTGGACTGCTAAAGAGACCCAGTACTTC. It yields the protein CASSWTAKETQYF.

The chain combines TRBV7-2 with TRBJ2-4; 7 bases match TRBD1. Trimming removed 2 bases from V and 2 bases from J; junction bases left unmatched: 6. Germline V gene lookup returns CDR1 SGHTA and CDR2 FQGNSA. This CDR3 has 16 amino acids. CDR3 amino acids: CASSLWAGGTKNIQYF. DNA for the CDR3: TGTGCCAGCAGCTTATGGGCAGGGGGAACCAAAAACATTCAGTACTTC.

The chain is built from TRBV29-1 and TRBJ2-1, with TRBD2 as a possible D gene (6 bases). The CDR3 loop spans 13 amino acids. V was cut by 7 bases and J by 8 bases, with 18 bases left in between. Germline CDR1 and CDR2: SQVTM and ANQGSEA. The CDR3 DNA reads TGCAGCGCGGTGGGGTTTCGGAGGGATGAGCAGTTCTTC. This sequence encodes CSAVGFRRDEQFF.

The table lists this clonotype with a few counts. In nucleotides, the CDR3 is TGTGCCAGCAGCAAGGGGACAGGAAATTCACCCCTCCACTTT. Translation: CASSKGTGNSPLHF. The chain is built from TRBV2 and TRBJ1-6; TRBD1 aligns across 8 bases. The CDR3 length is 14 residues. CDR1 is SNHLY and CDR2 is FYNNEI in the germline V gene. V shed 6 bases, J shed 7 bases, and the junction held 5 bases outside the gene matches.

The J gene is TRBJ1-5, the V gene TRBV19, with D possibly being TRBD1 (5 bases). This CDR3 is built from 15 residues. Trimming cost V 2 bases and J 6 bases, with 14 bases left between them. Germline CDR1 is LNHDA and CDR2 is SQIVND (reference sequence). CDR3 in DNA: TGTGCCAGTAGTATACCAGTAGCTGGGGGTCAGCCCCAGCATTTT. Residues: CASSIPVAGGQPQHF.

This clonotype occurred many times. The J gene is TRBJ2-7, the V gene TRBV7-2; D is possibly TRBD1 (5 bases). Trimming took 5 bases from V and 2 from J, leaving 13 bases between them. Germline-derived CDR1 and CDR2 are SGHTA and FQGNSA. The CDR3 is made up of 14 amino acids. In nucleotides, the CDR3 is TGTGCCAGCAGCCTAGGACATGGGCCCTACGAGCAGTACTTC. Its protein is CASSLGHGPYEQYF.

The genes are TRBV19 and TRBJ1-1; perhaps TRBD1 as D (6 bases). The CDR3 is made up of 13 amino acids. The germline V and J ends were trimmed by 7 bases and 4 bases, with 13 bases remaining between them. CDR1 and CDR2 (germline): LNHDA, SQIVND (reference sequence). The CDR3 sequence: CASTTGYVTEAFF. For the CDR3, the DNA is TGTGCCAGTACCACAGGGTATGTCACTGAAGCTTTCTTT.

V and J are TRBV6-2 or TRBV6-3 and TRBJ2-2; tentatively, D is TRBD1 (6 bases). The V and J ends lost 9 bases and 1 base respectively, with 15 bases between them. CDR1 and CDR2 (germline): MNHEY, SVGEGT. The CDR3 is 15 residues long. The CDR3 coding sequence is TGTGCCAGTGAGAGAGACAGGAGGAACACCGGGGAGCTGTTTTTT. It specifies CASERDRRNTGELFF.

In regard to this clonotype: Germline and junction disagree at one end, which may indicate a read error. The chain links TRBV9 to TRBJ1-2; D possibly corresponds to TRBD1 (5 bases). Germline V lookup: CDR1 SGDLS, CDR2 YYNGEE. This CDR3 has 11 residues. The CDR3 region is CASSLEGSLNF. In DNA, the CDR3 is TGTGCCAGCAGCCTGGAGGGGTCCCTTAACTTC. The full variable domain, its missing parts supplied by reference TRBV9 and TRBJ1-2, is DSGVTQTPKHLITATGQRVTLRCSPRSGDLSVYWYQQSLDQGLQFLIQYYNGEERAKGNILERFSAQQFPDLHSELNLSSLELGDSALYFCASSLEGSLNFGSGTRLTVV.

This sequence joins TRBV6-2 or TRBV6-3 and TRBJ2-5; TRBD1 aligns across 8 bases. The CDR3 consists of 14 residues. In germline, CDR1 is MNHEY, CDR2 SVGEGT. V lost 6 bases and J lost 5; bases outside the gene matches: 8. CDR3 residues: CASSRTGGSETQYF. CDR3 bases: TGTGCCAGCAGCCGTACAGGGGGAAGCGAGACCCAGTACTTC.

At least ten counts were recorded for this clonotype. V usage is TRBV3-1 and J usage is TRBJ1-1; D not resolved. The CDR3 runs to 13 residues. Between the trimmed V and J ends, which lost 4 bases and 4 bases, there was a span of 10 bases. Germline V lookup: CDR1 LGHDT, CDR2 YNNKEL (reference sequence). CDR3 sequence: CASSPLGGTEAFF. The CDR3 DNA reads as TGTGCCAGCAGCCCCCTCGGAGGCACTGAAGCTTTCTTT.

This clonotype was observed at least ten times. CDR3 residues: CASSLSGLVQETQYF. The CDR3 nucleotides read TGTGCCAGCAGCTTATCGGGACTAGTTCAAGAGACCCAGTACTTC. The chain couples TRBV9 to TRBJ2-5; 8 bases match TRBD2. This CDR3 comprises 15 residues. CDR1 and CDR2 (germline): SGDLS, YYNGEE. V gave up 4 bases and J gave up 2 bases; unmatched junction bases: 7.

The rearrangement uses TRBV18 and TRBJ1-3; tentative D call: TRBD1 (6 bases). This CDR3 has 15 residues. V was shortened by 3 bases and J by 2 bases, with 11 bases between the two germline ends. Germline V lookup: CDR1 KGHSH, CDR2 LQKENI. CDR3 nucleotide sequence: TGTGCCAGCTCACCTAACGGACAGACTGGAAACACCATATATTTT. It specifies CASSPNGQTGNTIYF. Drawing the rest from reference TRBV18 and TRBJ1-3, the complete variable domain is NAGVMQNPRHLVRRRGQEARLRCSPMKGHSHVYWYRQLPEEGLKFMVYLQKENIIDESGMPKERFSAEFPKEGPSILRIQQVVRGDSAAYFCASSPNGQTGNTIYFGEGSWLTVV.

This clonotype was found once. The chain links TRBV10-3 to TRBJ1-1; 7 nucleotides line up with TRBD1. The germline CDR1 and CDR2 sequences are ENHRY and SYGVKD. Unmatched junction bases numbered 5, after V lost 4 bases and J lost 0 bases. CDR3 length: 15 residues. CDR3 DNA sequence: TGTGCCATCAGTGGGGGACAGCACATGAACACTGAAGCTTTCTTT. The encoded protein is CAISGGQHMNTEAFF.

This clonotype has a handful of counts. V and J are TRBV20-1 and TRBJ2-3, with a possible D match to TRBD2 (5 bases). The CDR3 contains 12 residues. The germline V gene encodes CDR1 DFQATT and CDR2 SNEGSKA (reference sequence). The CDR3 bases are TGCACTGCCGGGAAGACCACAGATACGCAGTATTTT. Amino acids: CTAGKTTDTQYF.

This clonotype was found many times. J is TRBJ2-1 and V is TRBV28, with D unclear. Trimming cost V 4 bases and J 0 bases, with 10 bases left between them. Germline assignment: CDR1 MDHEN and CDR2 SYDVKM. CDR3 length: 15 residues. CDR3 nucleotides: TGTGCCAGCAGTTCCTTGGGTAGCTCCTACAATGAGCAGTTCTTC. Its protein product is CASSSLGSSYNEQFF.

This chain joins TRBV5-1 and TRBJ2-5; maybe TRBD1 (5 bases). The germline CDR1 and CDR2 sequences are SGHRS and YFSETQ. This CDR3 region has 12 residues. Trimming cost V 4 bases and J 8 bases, with 12 bases left between them. The CDR3 reads CASSAGRVTQYF. The CDR3 region has the DNA TGCGCCAGCAGCGCAGGCAGGGTAACCCAGTACTTC.

This chain joins TRBV9 and TRBJ2-4; 13 bases fit TRBD2. J gave up 0 bases and V 3 bases, and 12 bases lay outside the gene matches. The germline gives CDR1 SGDLS, CDR2 YYNGEE. The CDR3 has 20 amino acids. CDR3 bases: TGTGCCAGCAGCGAGGGATTAACTAGCGGGGGGGCCGTAGCCAAAAACATTCAGTACTTC. Protein: CASSEGLTSGGAVAKNIQYF.